The clone carrying this T cell receptor (beta chain) was counted at least ten times. Its cognate antigen is unknown. Exclusion of a patient followed from autoimmune disease history or systemic immunosuppression. This sample was included in a study of OX40 agonist ivuxolimab in advanced cancers. Background on the study: It was ivuxolimab, an agonistic anti-OX40 (CD134) antibody, that patients were treated with.

The data were produced by immunoSEQ multiplex PCR, yet TCRdb's version contains in-frame clones alone and is incomplete. The sample has more than 7,000 clones, roughly 70% seen once. Whole-study findings and limits: At 0.1 to 3.0 mg/kg and by week 6, CD4+ and CD8+ T cells in the blood had expanded clonally.

Trimming cost V 5 bases and J 8 bases; bases outside gene matches: 8. Germline V gives CDR1 SGHAT, CDR2 FQDESV (reference sequence). The CDR3 is 15 amino acids. Sequences were derived from CD4+ or CD8+ T cells sorted from blood, sampled in a trial of the OX40 agonist ivuxolimab. The TCR comes from an adult with an advanced solid tumor such as melanoma, head and neck, liver or kidney cancer. The V and J genes are TRBV11-1 and TRBJ2-1, with 11 bases aligning to TRBD2. The CDR3 DNA reads as TGTGCCAGCAGCGTACTAGCGGGAGTTGTAGATGAGCAGTTCTTC. Residues: CASSVLAGVVDEQFF.